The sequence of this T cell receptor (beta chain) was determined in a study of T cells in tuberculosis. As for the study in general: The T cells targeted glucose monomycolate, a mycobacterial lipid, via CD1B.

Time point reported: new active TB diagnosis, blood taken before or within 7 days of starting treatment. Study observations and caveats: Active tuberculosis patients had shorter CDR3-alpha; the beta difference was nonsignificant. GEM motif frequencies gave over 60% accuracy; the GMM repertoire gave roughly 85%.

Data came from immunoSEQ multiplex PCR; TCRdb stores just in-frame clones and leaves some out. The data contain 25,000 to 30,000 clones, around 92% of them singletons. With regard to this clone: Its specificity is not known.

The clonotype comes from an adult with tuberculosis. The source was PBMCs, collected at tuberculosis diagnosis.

The CDR3 is CASSLTGTDTQYF. DNA of the CDR3: TGTGCCAGCAGCTTAACGGGCACAGATACGCAGTATTTT. The J gene is TRBJ2-3, the V gene TRBV11-2; no firm D call. The CDR3 spans 13 residues. The V and J ends lost 2 bases and 1 base respectively, with 4 bases between them. Germline V gives CDR1 SGHAT, CDR2 FQNNGV.